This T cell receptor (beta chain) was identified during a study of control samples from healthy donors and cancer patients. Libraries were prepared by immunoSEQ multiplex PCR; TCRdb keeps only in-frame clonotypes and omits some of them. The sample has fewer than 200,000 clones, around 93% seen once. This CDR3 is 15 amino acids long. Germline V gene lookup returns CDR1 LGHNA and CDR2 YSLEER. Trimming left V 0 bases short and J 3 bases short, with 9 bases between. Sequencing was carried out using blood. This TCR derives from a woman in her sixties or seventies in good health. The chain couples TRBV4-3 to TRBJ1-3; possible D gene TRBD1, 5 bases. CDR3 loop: CASSQDSGSGNTIYF. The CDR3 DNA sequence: TGCGCCAGCAGCCAAGATTCAGGGAGTGGAAACACCATATATTTT.